This record looks at one T cell receptor beta chain sequence and its context. Full-length variable regions came from constant-region reverse primers plus semi-nested Nested Universal Primer A PCR. TCRdb called the 5' RACE reads again in MiXCR, with one record for every CDR3 protein. The profile shows roughly 46,000 distinct CDR3 sequences, about 28% of them singletons. Deletions cut 3 bases from V and 8 bases from J, with 10 bases between. CDR1 is DFQATT, CDR2 SNEGSKA, per germline (reference sequence). The CDR3 extends over 11 amino acids. Sequences were obtained from naive CD4+ T cells sorted from blood. The subset denotes: naive CD4+ T cells, CD4+CD45RA+CD25-. This clonotype was sampled from a female donor with breast cancer. The V gene is TRBV20-1, the J gene TRBJ1-1; D is uncertain. The CDR3 loop is CSAREETEAFF. As DNA, the CDR3 is TGCAGTGCTAGGGAGGAGACGGAAGCTTTCTTT.